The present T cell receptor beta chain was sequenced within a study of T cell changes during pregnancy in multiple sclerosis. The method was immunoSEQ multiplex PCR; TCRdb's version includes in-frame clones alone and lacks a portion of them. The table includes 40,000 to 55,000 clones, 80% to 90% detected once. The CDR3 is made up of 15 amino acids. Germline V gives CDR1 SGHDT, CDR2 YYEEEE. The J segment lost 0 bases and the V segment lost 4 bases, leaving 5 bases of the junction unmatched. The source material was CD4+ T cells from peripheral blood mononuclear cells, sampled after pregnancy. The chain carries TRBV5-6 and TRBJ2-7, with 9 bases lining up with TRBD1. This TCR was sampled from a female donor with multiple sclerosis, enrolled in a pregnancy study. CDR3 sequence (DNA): TGTGCCAGCAGCGATGGGACAGGGCACTCCTACGAGCAGTACTTC. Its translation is CASSDGTGHSYEQYF.